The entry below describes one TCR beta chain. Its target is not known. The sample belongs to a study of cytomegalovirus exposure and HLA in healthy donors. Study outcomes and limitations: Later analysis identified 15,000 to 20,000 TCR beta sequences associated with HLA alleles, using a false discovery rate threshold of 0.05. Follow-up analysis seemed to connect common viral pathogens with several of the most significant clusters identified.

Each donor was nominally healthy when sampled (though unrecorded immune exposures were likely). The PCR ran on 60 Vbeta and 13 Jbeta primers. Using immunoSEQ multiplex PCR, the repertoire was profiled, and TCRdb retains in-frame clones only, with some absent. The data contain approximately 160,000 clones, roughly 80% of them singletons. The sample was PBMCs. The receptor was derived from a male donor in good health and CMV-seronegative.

CDR3 loop: CASTNPGNTIYF. As DNA, the CDR3 is TGTGCCAGCACCAATCCTGGAAACACCATATATTTT. This chain connects TRBV28 to TRBJ1-3; D unresolved. The CDR3 runs 12 residues. Per the germline V gene, CDR1 is MDHEN and CDR2 is SYDVKM. Trimming removed 7 bases at V and 2 bases at J, with 6 bases between.